One T cell receptor beta chain is described in this entry. The record originates from a study of T cells in Graves' hyperthyroidism and ophthalmopathy. Across the whole study: Before treatment of any kind, peripheral blood was taken at initial diagnosis.

Germline CDR1 reads MGHRA; CDR2 reads YSYEKL. The CDR3 is made up of 17 amino acids. The ends lost 4 bases at V and 0 bases at J; junction bases unmatched: 8. Researchers took RNA transcripts and amplified the TCR beta CDR3 regions from them. TCR CDR3 underwent first-round RT-PCR with the HTBI primer set. MiXCR, applied by TCRdb to the multiplex PCR reads, yields one record per CDR3 protein. The repertoire includes around 700,000 distinct CDR3 sequences, around 20% of them detected once, and roughly 17% sits in the top ten. Diagnostic decisions used clinical symptoms, serum thyroxine and TRAb, thyroid ultrasound and orbital computed tomography.

This TCR derives from a woman between 45 and 65 years old with Graves' hyperthyroidism that later progressed to Graves' ophthalmopathy. The sample taken for sequencing was blood. The chain joins TRBV4-1 to TRBJ2-2, with 7 bases lining up with TRBD1. The CDR3 DNA sequence: TGCGCCAGCAGCCGGGGACAGCCCAACTCGAACACCGGGGAGCTGTTTTTT. It is translated as CASSRGQPNSNTGELFF.